This T cell receptor beta chain was sequenced for a study of radiation and T cells in renal cell carcinoma (dated by TCRdb to 2020 to 2021). About the study as a whole: In total, roughly 53 samples underwent TCR beta sequencing: around 26 tumors plus 27 peripheral blood samples. The last blood draw occurred 4 weeks after radiation, at the same time as nephrectomy. Across all 53 samples, over 4,000,000 unique CDR3 nucleotide sequences encoding roughly 2,800,000 unique CDR3 amino acid sequences were identified.

On the study overall, not on this receptor specifically: No pretreatment tumor biopsies were available, so the baseline intratumoral presence of clonotypes could not be determined. Because the trial had a single-armed design, the trial could not examine how radiation dose or scheduling affected the TCR repertoire. Dynamics of the blood repertoire were not tracked past 4 weeks after treatment. Top tumor clonotypes rose in blood from baseline to 2 weeks post-radiation, then contracted by 4 weeks, suggesting transient expansion of tumor-resident clones.

Comments on this clone: Its antigen is not yet known. No quality values exist for individual bases; no much larger clone is one base distant.

The CDR1 and CDR2 encoded by the germline V gene are KGHSH and LQKENI. The CDR3, cysteine through phenylalanine, is 14 amino acids long. Kept here is only the CDR3 DNA, which spans 42 bases and is read in frame from base 1. V is shortened by 0 bases, J by 2 bases, and the region joining them spans 7 bases. Following the manufacturer's recommendations, the immunoSEQ kit was used to generate TCR beta libraries from genomic DNA. To prepare the libraries, a first multiplex PCR with proprietary primers was run, followed by a second PCR that added unique barcodes, and a bead cleanup was done after each round. A positive control reaction and a negative control reaction, both provided in the kit, were run with every batch of samples. The final libraries were assessed on an Agilent 4200 TapeStation D1000 ScreenTape, pooled by volume, and quantified by qPCR. An Illumina NextSeq500 fitted with a MidOutput 150-cycle cartridge performed the sequencing, running 156 Read1 cycles and 15 Index1 cycles with the kit's custom primers. The pooled library was loaded at around 1 pM with around 20% PhiX control spiked in. Per the original workflow: Vendor-processed data were analyzed in R, and a clonotype was defined as all T cells sharing the same CDR3 nucleotide sequence. For clone abundance analyses, frequencies were normalized to the 10,000 most abundant clones in each sample. Public T cell clones, which averaged fewer than five per sample, were removed prior to analysis. An abundance difference of at least 32-fold between compartments was the criterion for calling clonotypes tumor-enriched or baseline blood-enriched. A beta-binomial differential abundance model was used to identify clonotypes that expanded or contracted between blood time points. The Baroni-Urbani and Buser coefficient was used to measure tumor-blood repertoire similarity, and groups were compared with two-tailed Wilcoxon tests in R. The table was pulled from immuneACCESS by TCRdb, which kept in-frame rearrangements only. Such tables lose some clones; where checked, under half of the loss comes from unresolved V genes, and the rest has no known cause. V, J and clone size derive from that table, while D and trimming were established from the DNA sequence. This sample gives 40,000 to 50,000 clones in total; about 84% of them show up just once. Of the sample, 25% to 30% is held by the ten largest clones.

The time point label of this sample denotes: blood 4 weeks post-SBRT, at nephrectomy. The sample's treatment or condition label is to be understood as: 15 Gy SBRT to primary tumor, nephrectomy 4 weeks later. Samples were obtained from a clinical trial, in which 15 Gy stereotactic body radiation therapy was delivered to primary renal cell carcinomas and nephrectomy was performed 4 weeks later. Serial peripheral blood from radiation-treated patients was sampled at baseline, 2 weeks and 4 weeks after SBRT to track tumor-enriched clonotypes. Renal cell carcinoma with clear cell pathology was present in all patients. The QIAamp DNA Blood Mini Kit (Qiagen) was used to prepare genomic DNA for TCR sequencing. Only samples passing all quality control checks were included in the analyses.

Recombination linked TRBV18 to TRBJ2-5; the D gene lacks a confident call. The TCR was taken from a woman in her 70s with renal cell carcinoma. Material: blood, obtained from a patient whose treatment included radiotherapy and nephrectomy. The CDR3 region reads CASSPPTIQETQYF. The DNA sequence is given as TGTGCCAGCTCACCACCGACGATACAAGAGACCCAGTACTTC.